The 30 T cell receptor beta chains reported below all come from one sample, sequenced in a study of response to subunit inactivated influenza vaccine. TCRdb used MiXCR to reprocess the RT-PCR reads, holding one entry per CDR3 protein. This sample has about 480,000 distinct CDR3 sequences; roughly 13% occur once, and the top ten carry around 13%. The sequenced sample was PBMCs from blood, obtained more than 35 days after vaccination. Receptors were obtained from a man aged 50-59 years who received an inactivated influenza vaccine.

This clonotype was observed a handful of times. This chain uses TRBV7-9 with TRBJ2-7, with 7 bases matching TRBD2. Losses at the gene ends were 5 bases for V and 3 bases for J; bases not matched to a gene: 7. The germline CDR1 and CDR2 sequences are SEHNR and FQNEAQ (reference sequence). The CDR3 has 14 residues. Here the CDR3 DNA reads TGTGCCAGCAGCGCGCGGGAGAGCCTCTACGAGCAGTACTTC. It codes for CASSARESLYEQYF. Complete variable domain (other parts from reference TRBV7-9 and TRBJ2-7): DTGVSQNPRHKITKRGQNVTFRCDPISEHNRLYWYRQTLGQGPEFLTYFQNEAQLEKSRLLSDRFSAERPKGSFSTLEIQRTEQGDSAMYLCASSARESLYEQYFGPGTRLTVT.

This clonotype was seen only a few times. This sequence joins TRBV7-9 and TRBJ2-5; D may be TRBD1 (6 bases). The germline gives CDR1 SEHNR, CDR2 FQNEAQ (reference sequence). Trimming took off 1 base at V and 3 bases at J, with 12 bases between the two ends. The CDR3 contains 15 residues. The CDR3 region is CASSLVRDTKETQYF. In DNA form, the CDR3 reads TGTGCCAGCAGCTTAGTTAGGGACACGAAAGAGACCCAGTACTTC.

V usage is TRBV7-6 and J usage is TRBJ2-1; 7 bases are shared with TRBD2. Trimming at V came to 5 bases and at J to 9 bases, leaving 19 bases not matched to a gene. Germline-derived CDR1 and CDR2 are SGHVS and FNYEAQ. The CDR3 is 17 residues long. CDR3 sequence (DNA): TGTGCCAGCAGCCCCGATTGGGGGGAGGGCCGGCGGAGTGAGCAGTTCTTC. Amino acids: CASSPDWGEGRRSEQFF.

This clonotype was seen a handful of times. The rearrangement links TRBV4-3 to TRBJ2-7; 8 nucleotides align to TRBD2. The CDR3 loop spans 16 amino acids. The V gene's germline CDR1 is LGHNA and CDR2 YSLEER. V dropped 1 base and J dropped 1; count of bases not matched to a gene: 6. This CDR3 is CASSQGIAGSSYEQYF. In DNA form, the CDR3 reads TGCGCCAGCAGCCAAGGAATAGCGGGATCGTCCTACGAGCAGTACTTC.

The chain employs TRBV5-5 and TRBJ1-4; possible D gene TRBD1, 5 bases. The V end lost 4 bases, the J end lost 8 bases, and 15 bases lay between the germline ends. This CDR3 contains 14 residues. Germline V gene data show CDR1 as SGHKS and CDR2 as YYEKEE (reference sequence). CDR3 loop: CASSIGTAGEKLFF. For the CDR3, the DNA is TGTGCCAGCAGCATAGGGACGGCGGGCGAAAAACTGTTTTTT.

The chain joins TRBV6-6 to TRBJ1-1, with 7 bases fitting TRBD1. Per the germline V gene, CDR1 is MNHNY and CDR2 is SVGAGI (reference sequence). The CDR3 spans 14 residues. J lost 1 base, V lost 6 bases, and 5 bases had no gene match. CDR3 bases: TGTGCCAGCAGATCAGGACAGGAGAACACTGAAGCTTTCTTT. It yields the protein CASRSGQENTEAFF.

There are a few counts of this clonotype. This rearrangement joins TRBV6-4 to TRBJ2-1; 11 bases map to TRBD2. From germline, CDR1 is MRHNA and CDR2 SNTAGT. The V gene end was trimmed by 0 bases and the J gene end by 9 bases; junction bases not matched to a gene: 4. The CDR3 spans 15 residues. CDR3 sequence (DNA): TGTGCCAGCAGTGACTCGACTAGCGGGGCCCTTGAGCAGTTCTTC. Translated, it gives CASSDSTSGALEQFF.

This clonotype was picked up many times. V and J are TRBV20-1 and TRBJ2-1, with D uncertain. Trimming cost V 0 bases and J 0 bases, with 9 bases left between them. This CDR3 comprises 15 residues. CDR1 is DFQATT, CDR2 SNEGSKA, per germline (reference sequence). CDR3 protein: CSARDLAASYNEQFF. CDR3 nucleotide sequence: TGCAGTGCTAGAGATCTGGCAGCCTCCTACAATGAGCAGTTCTTC.

This clonotype showed up just once. The rearrangement joins TRBV28 to TRBJ1-4; D is perhaps TRBD1 (5 bases). The germline V gene has CDR1 MDHEN and CDR2 SYDVKM. This CDR3 is built from 16 residues. Trimming removed 5 bases from V and 0 bases from J, with 13 bases in between. CDR3 region: CASSPGGVATNEKLFF. In DNA, the CDR3 is TGTGCCAGCAGTCCCGGAGGGGTTGCAACTAATGAAAAACTGTTTTTT.

A remark on this clonotype: It may be a read error: a sequence one base away is much more abundant. The CDR3 coding sequence is TGCGCCAGCAGGAGCATTGTCGCAGATACGCAGTATTTT. Its translation is CASRSIVADTQYF. The J gene is TRBJ2-3, the V gene TRBV5-1; no clear D. Germline CDR1 reads SGHRS; CDR2 reads YFSETQ. The CDR3 consists of 13 residues. Between the trimmed V and J ends, which lost 5 bases and 4 bases, there was a span of 11 bases.

This clonotype was recorded a few times. V and J are TRBV7-2 and TRBJ1-2; D uncertain. Germline loops: CDR1 SGHTA, CDR2 FQGNSA. The CDR3 spans 13 residues. The ends were cut back, 5 bases at V and 4 bases at J, with 11 bases in the middle. CDR3: CASSGRASYGYTF. The CDR3 bases are TGTGCCAGCAGCGGTAGGGCTTCCTATGGCTACACCTTC.

This clonotype was counted only a few times. V gene TRBV4-2 combines with J gene TRBJ1-6; D is unresolved. Germline V gene lookup returns CDR1 LGHNA and CDR2 YNFKEQ. The V and J ends lost 4 bases and 7 bases respectively, with 11 bases between them. This CDR3 comprises 14 residues. The CDR3 loop is CASSPRERNSPLHF. The CDR3 coding sequence is TGTGCCAGCAGCCCTAGGGAACGCAATTCACCCCTCCACTTT.

The V call is TRBV20-1, the J call TRBJ2-1; tentatively, D is TRBD2 (5 bases). Looked up from germline, CDR1 is DFQATT and CDR2 is SNEGSKA (reference sequence). The CDR3 spans 15 residues. V lost 0 bases to trimming and J lost 2 bases, with 11 bases between them. The CDR3 sequence is CSARDHGRPYNEQFF. CDR3 in DNA: TGCAGTGCTAGAGATCATGGGAGACCCTACAATGAGCAGTTCTTC.

This clonotype has more than one count but fewer than ten. The rearrangement links TRBV5-5 to TRBJ2-7, with D possibly TRBD2 on 7 matching bases. The CDR3 has 14 residues. Germline V gene sequence: CDR1 SGHKS, CDR2 YYEKEE (reference sequence). V lost 6 bases and J lost 4, with 17 bases in between. CDR3 residues: CASTKGGARYEQYF. The CDR3 nucleotides read TGTGCCAGCACTAAGGGGGGGGCGCGGTACGAGCAGTACTTC.

This clonotype was counted only a few times. A junction boundary mismatches the germline segment, possibly from a read error. The rearrangement uses TRBV7-7 and TRBJ2-7, with 7 bases lining up with TRBD1. Looked up from germline, CDR1 is SSHAT and CDR2 is FNYEAQ (reference sequence). The CDR3 consists of 15 residues. The CDR3 is CASSVGTDSSYEQYF. CDR3 bases: TGTGCTAGCAGCGTAGGGACAGACAGCTCCTACGAGCAGTACTTC.

The CDR3 protein is CSARAGGPVSTDTQYF. Written as DNA, the CDR3 is TGCAGTGCTCGGGCGGGGGGCCCTGTTAGCACAGATACGCAGTATTTT. J is TRBJ2-3 and V is TRBV20-1, with 8 bases fitting TRBD2. CDR1 and CDR2 (germline): DFQATT, SNEGSKA (reference sequence). V was clipped by 5 bases and J by 0 bases; unmatched bases: 10. The CDR3 extends over 16 amino acids.

The V and J genes are TRBV4-2 and TRBJ2-1; 7 bases are a match to TRBD1. V gave up 0 bases and J gave up 0 bases; unmatched junction bases: 5. The CDR3 is 17 residues long. Germline V CDR1 and CDR2: LGHNA, YNFKEQ. This CDR3 reads CASSQESAGGSYNEQFF. The CDR3 DNA reads as TGTGCCAGCAGCCAAGAAAGTGCAGGGGGCTCCTACAATGAGCAGTTCTTC.

This clonotype appeared many times. The genes are TRBV12-3 or TRBV12-4 and TRBJ2-5; 10 nucleotides match TRBD2. This CDR3 has 13 amino acids. Germline trimming cut 2 bases from V and 10 bases from J; bases unmatched to any gene: 4. The chain's CDR3 is CASSLQGLASQYF. The CDR3 nucleotides read TGTGCCAGCAGTTTACAGGGACTAGCGAGCCAGTACTTC.

In this sample, this clonotype turned up many times. The chain links TRBV5-5 to TRBJ2-1, with a weak D call TRBD1 (6 bases). The CDR3 spans 12 residues. The germline V gene has CDR1 SGHKS and CDR2 YYEKEE (reference sequence). V shed 4 bases and J shed 8 bases, with 10 bases lying between them. The CDR3 sequence is CASSQQGHEQFF. The CDR3 DNA reads as TGTGCCAGCAGCCAACAGGGTCATGAGCAGTTCTTC.

This sequence joins TRBV20-1 and TRBJ2-1; D is unclear. The CDR3 loop spans 16 amino acids. V gave up 3 bases and J gave up 3 bases, with 18 bases separating them. Germline V lookup: CDR1 DFQATT, CDR2 SNEGSKA (reference sequence). CDR3 nucleotide sequence: TGCAGTGCTAGTCCCCAGTTTGGCGAACGCTACAATGAGCAGTTCTTC. Protein product: CSASPQFGERYNEQFF.

There are a few counts of this clonotype. This chain uses TRBV5-6 with TRBJ2-1, with D possibly TRBD2 on 7 matching bases. Per germline, CDR1 SGHDT and CDR2 YYEEEE. This CDR3 comprises 17 residues. Trimming took off 3 bases at V and 2 bases at J, with 18 bases between the two ends. CDR3 in amino acids: CASSSFVGGLAYNEQFF. The CDR3 DNA reads TGTGCCAGCAGCTCCTTTGTCGGGGGGCTTGCCTACAATGAGCAGTTCTTC.

CDR3 bases: TGTGCCAGCAGTTTATCCGCGACAGGGTCCGAGCAGTACTTC. This codes for CASSLSATGSEQYF. V and J are TRBV28 and TRBJ2-7; 7 bases are a match to TRBD1. Per germline, CDR1 MDHEN and CDR2 SYDVKM. The CDR3 sequence is 14 residues long. Trimming removed 1 base from V and 6 bases from J; junction bases left unmatched: 6. The variable domain in full, with the rest retrieved from reference TRBV28 and TRBJ2-7, is DVKVTQSSRYLVKRTGEKVFLECVQDMDHENMFWYRQDPGLGLRLIYFSYDVKMKEKGDIPEGYSVSREKKERFSLILESASTNQTSMYLCASSLSATGSEQYFGPGTRLTVT.

The chain carries TRBV3-1 and TRBJ1-1; 9 nucleotides align to TRBD1. Germline V CDR1 and CDR2: LGHDT, YNNKEL (reference sequence). This CDR3 is 18 amino acids long. V trimming: 8 bases; J trimming: 3 bases; junction bases outside the gene matches: 19. CDR3 DNA: TGTGCCAGCTGGGGGACAGGGTGGCCTCCGGGGGAAGACACTGAAGCTTTCTTT. Translation gives CASWGTGWPPGEDTEAFF. Complete variable domain (other parts from reference TRBV3-1 and TRBJ1-1): DTAVSQTPKYLVTQMGNDKSIKCEQNLGHDTMYWYKQDSKKFLKIMFSYNNKELIINETVPNRFSPKSPDKAHLNLHINSLELGDSAVYFCASWGTGWPPGEDTEAFFGQGTRLTVV.

The V gene is TRBV20-1, the J gene TRBJ2-5; perhaps TRBD2 as D (6 bases). Germline V gene lookup returns CDR1 DFQATT and CDR2 SNEGSKA (reference sequence). Trimming took off 6 bases at V and 2 bases at J, with 16 bases between the two ends. The CDR3 covers 14 residues. Here the CDR3 reads CSANRGRGQETQYF. The CDR3 coding sequence is TGCAGTGCAAACCGGGGCCGGGGGCAAGAGACCCAGTACTTC.

This clonotype was counted between two and nine times. The chain joins TRBV20-1 to TRBJ2-7; 15 bases agree with TRBD2. CDR1 DFQATT and CDR2 SNEGSKA come from the germline V gene (reference sequence). J was trimmed by 6 bases and V by 6 bases; bases with no gene match: 12. This CDR3 contains 16 residues. This CDR3 is CSAGLAGGPSNGEQYF. CDR3 coding DNA: TGCAGTGCCGGACTAGCGGGAGGGCCTTCTAATGGCGAGCAGTACTTC.

In this sample, this clonotype turned up a few times. The chain joins TRBV2 to TRBJ2-7; D remains unclear. V lost 6 bases to trimming and J lost 6 bases, with 9 bases between them. This CDR3 is 11 amino acids long. Germline CDR1 and CDR2: SNHLY and FYNNEI. The DNA for the CDR3 is TGTGCCAGCAGCCTAATCTCCGAGCAGTACTTC. Translation: CASSLISEQYF.

The rearrangement joins TRBV4-1 to TRBJ2-7; 7 positions match TRBD1. The CDR3 runs to 15 residues. Trimming removed 2 bases from V and 6 bases from J; junction bases left unmatched: 10. CDR1 MGHRA and CDR2 YSYEKL come from the germline V gene. The CDR3 loop reads CASSQKQGIGGEQYF. CDR3 bases: TGCGCCAGCAGCCAAAAACAGGGGATTGGCGGCGAGCAGTACTTC.

The chain uses TRBV12-3 or TRBV12-4 and TRBJ2-7; a possible D gene is TRBD2 (5 bases). Trimming removed 5 bases at V and 2 bases at J, with 19 bases between. The CDR3 length is 16 residues. CDR3 nucleotides: TGTGCCAGCAGTCCCCGATCGGGGATGAGGACCTACGAGCAGTACTTC. It codes for CASSPRSGMRTYEQYF.

The V and J genes are TRBV10-3 and TRBJ2-1; D remains ambiguous. The CDR3 consists of 13 residues. The V gene lost 2 bases and the J gene lost 7 bases, with 9 bases spanning the gap. In germline, CDR1 is ENHRY, CDR2 SYGVKD. The CDR3 bases are TGTGCCATCAGTGAGCCCACGGATAATGAGCAGTTCTTC. Protein sequence: CAISEPTDNEQFF.

The V gene is TRBV7-9, the J gene TRBJ2-7; 11 positions agree with TRBD2. Germline V gene data show CDR1 as SEHNR and CDR2 as FQNEAQ (reference sequence). The V and J ends lost 5 bases and 3 bases, in that order; junction bases with no gene match: 6. The CDR3 contains 15 residues. The CDR3, as DNA: TGTGCCAGCAGCCGTCAGACTAGCGGGAACTACGAGCAGTACTTC. Its translation is CASSRQTSGNYEQYF.